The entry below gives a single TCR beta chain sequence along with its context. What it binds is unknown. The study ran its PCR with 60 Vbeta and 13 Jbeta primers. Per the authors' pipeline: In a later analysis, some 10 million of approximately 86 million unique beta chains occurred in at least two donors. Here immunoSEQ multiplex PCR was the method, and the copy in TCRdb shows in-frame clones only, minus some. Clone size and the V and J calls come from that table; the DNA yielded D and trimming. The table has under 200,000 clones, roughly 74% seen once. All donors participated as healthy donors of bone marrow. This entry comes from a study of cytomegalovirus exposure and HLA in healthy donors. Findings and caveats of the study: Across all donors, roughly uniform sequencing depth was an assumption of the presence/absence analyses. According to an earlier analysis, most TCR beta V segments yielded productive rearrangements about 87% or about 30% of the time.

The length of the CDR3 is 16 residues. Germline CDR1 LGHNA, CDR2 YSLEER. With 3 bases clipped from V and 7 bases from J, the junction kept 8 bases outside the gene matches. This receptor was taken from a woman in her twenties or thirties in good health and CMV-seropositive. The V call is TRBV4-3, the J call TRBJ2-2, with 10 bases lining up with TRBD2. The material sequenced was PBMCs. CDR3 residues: CASSQGASGSGGELFF. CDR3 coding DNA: TGCGCCAGCAGCCAGGGGGCTAGCGGGAGTGGCGGGGAGCTGTTTTTT.